The subject of this entry is one TCR beta chain. The data stem from a study of T cell responses to AZD1222 COVID-19 vaccine. Germline lookup yields CDR1 LGHNA and CDR2 YNFKEQ. V was pared by 4 bases and J by 0 bases, with 12 bases between. The CDR3 loop spans 16 amino acids. The assay was immunoSEQ multiplex PCR, and TCRdb's table has in-frame clones only and misses some. The data show 200,000 to 250,000 clones, with just over 90% seen just once and around 1% held by the top ten. This clonotype originated in an adult in good health. The chain has TRBV4-2 and TRBJ1-4, with D possibly matching TRBD1 (5 bases). Sequences were derived from peripheral blood, sampled on day 0 of MenACWY control vaccination. Here the CDR3 reads CASSLGTAATNEKLFF. The CDR3 bases are TGTGCCAGCAGCCTAGGGACGGCTGCAACTAATGAAAAACTGTTTTTT.